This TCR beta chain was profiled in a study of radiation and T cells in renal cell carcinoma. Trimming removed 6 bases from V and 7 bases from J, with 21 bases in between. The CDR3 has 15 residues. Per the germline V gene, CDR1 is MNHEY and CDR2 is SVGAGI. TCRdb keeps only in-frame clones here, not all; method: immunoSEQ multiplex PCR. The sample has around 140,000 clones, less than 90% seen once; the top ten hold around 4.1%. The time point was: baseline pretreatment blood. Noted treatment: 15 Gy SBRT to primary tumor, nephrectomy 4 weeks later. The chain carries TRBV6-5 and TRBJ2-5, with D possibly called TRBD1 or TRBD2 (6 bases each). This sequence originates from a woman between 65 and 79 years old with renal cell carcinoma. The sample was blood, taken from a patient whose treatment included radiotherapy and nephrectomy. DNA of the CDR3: TGTGCCAGCAGCAGATCCGGGGGCGGGGTGGCGACCCAGTACTTC. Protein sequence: CASSRSGGGVATQYF.